The clone carrying this T cell receptor (beta chain) has more than one count but fewer than ten. The data were obtained in a study of blood T cell repertoires in COVID-19. Trimming took 1 base from V and 1 from J, leaving 17 bases between them. This CDR3 region has 17 residues. Germline V CDR1 and CDR2: SEHNR, FQNEAQ (reference sequence). TCRdb's copy holds only in-frame clones and misses some; the assay was immunoSEQ multiplex PCR. The table has 250,000 to 350,000 clones, 70% to 85% seen once. V gene TRBV7-9 combines with J gene TRBJ2-7, with D tentatively TRBD2 (7 bases). The TCR was taken from a human donor with COVID-19, enrolled during active disease. The donor label of this sample is uncertain. The sample comprised peripheral blood. The CDR3 nucleotides are TGTGCCAGCAGCTTAGTAGTGTCACAGGGAGGGTCCTACGAGCAGTACTTC. This sequence encodes CASSLVVSQGGSYEQYF.